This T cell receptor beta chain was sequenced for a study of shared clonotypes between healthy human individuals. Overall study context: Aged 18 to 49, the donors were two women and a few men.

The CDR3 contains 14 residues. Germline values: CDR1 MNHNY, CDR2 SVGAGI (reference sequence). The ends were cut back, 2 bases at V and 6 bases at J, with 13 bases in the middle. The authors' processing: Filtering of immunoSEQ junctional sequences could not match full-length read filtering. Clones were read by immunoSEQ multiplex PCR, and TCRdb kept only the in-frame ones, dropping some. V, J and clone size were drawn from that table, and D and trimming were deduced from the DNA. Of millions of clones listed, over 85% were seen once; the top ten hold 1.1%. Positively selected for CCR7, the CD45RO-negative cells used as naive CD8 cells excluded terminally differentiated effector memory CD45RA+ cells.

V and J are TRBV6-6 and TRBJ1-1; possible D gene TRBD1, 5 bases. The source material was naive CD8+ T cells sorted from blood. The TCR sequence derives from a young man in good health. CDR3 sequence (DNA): TGTGCCAGCAGTTACAACGGGGCATACGCTGAAGCTTTCTTT. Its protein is CASSYNGAYAEAFF.